The rows below give T cell receptor beta chains drawn from one sample of a study of metastatic and nonmetastatic thyroid tumors. TCRdb reprocessed the PCR reads via MiXCR. In the table there are 21,000 or so clones, roughly 22% of which are singletons. Sequencing input: blood. These receptors all come from a female donor with papillary thyroid cancer or a benign thyroid nodule (not recorded which). Some clones in this sample may be carry-over from other donors' samples. Both conserved end residues are part of each CDR3. Each record gives: V gene, clone size, J gene, D gene, CDR3 DNA, CDR3 protein. The D gene is left open where the match is weak. Clone size, where shown, is once, few, many, or a class for clones that have expanded.

V gene: TRBV28
clone size: few
J gene: TRBJ2-1
D gene: -
CDR3 DNA: TGTGCCAGCAGCCCCGTGGGGTTTACAGACAATGAGCAGTTCTTC
CDR3 protein: CASSPVGFTDNEQFF

V gene: TRBV11-1
clone size: -
J gene: TRBJ2-7
D gene: TRBD2
CDR3 DNA: TGTGCCAGCAGCTTAGTGGGGGCGGGACTAGCGGGAGACGAGCATTACTTC
CDR3 protein: CASSLVGAGLAGDEHYF

V gene: TRBV19
clone size: many
J gene: TRBJ1-5
D gene: TRBD1
CDR3 DNA: TGTGCCAGTAGCTGGACAGGGTTTAGCAATCAGCCCCAGCATTTT
CDR3 protein: CASSWTGFSNQPQHF

V gene: TRBV20-1
clone size: many
J gene: TRBJ2-7
D gene: -
CDR3 DNA: TGCAGTGCTAGAGAGGACGATACAGCCTACGAGCAGTACTTC
CDR3 protein: CSAREDDTAYEQYF

V gene: TRBV2
clone size: many
J gene: TRBJ2-1
D gene: -
CDR3 DNA: TGTGCCAGCAGTGACAGGACCATTTACAATGAGCAGTTCTTC
CDR3 protein: CASSDRTIYNEQFF

V gene: TRBV5-1
clone size: many
J gene: TRBJ2-5
D gene: -
CDR3 DNA: TGCGCCAGCTTGGGGGAGACCCAGTACTTC
CDR3 protein: CASLGETQYF

V gene: TRBV7-2
clone size: -
J gene: TRBJ1-2
D gene: -
CDR3 DNA: TGTGCCAGCAGCTTGGGAAAGTTATATGGCCACACCTTC
CDR3 protein: CASSLGKLYGHTF

V gene: TRBV6-1
clone size: many
J gene: TRBJ1-5
D gene: -
CDR3 DNA: TGTGCCAGCAGCACCGGTAGGGGAAGAGCTCAGCCCCAGCATTTT
CDR3 protein: CASSTGRGRAQPQHF

V gene: TRBV18
clone size: many
J gene: TRBJ1-3
D gene: -
CDR3 DNA: TGTGCCAGCTCGATGGCGGGGGGCATTCGAGGAAACACCATATATTTT
CDR3 protein: CASSMAGGIRGNTIYF

V gene: TRBV13
clone size: many
J gene: TRBJ2-5
D gene: TRBD2
CDR3 DNA: TGTGCCAGCAGCTTAGAGGCGGGAGGGCCTTGGGAGACCCAGTACTTC
CDR3 protein: CASSLEAGGPWETQYF

V gene: TRBV5-6
clone size: many
J gene: TRBJ1-5
D gene: -
CDR3 DNA: TGTGCCAGCAGCTTGGGAGTAAAGCAGCCCCAGCATTTT
CDR3 protein: CASSLGVKQPQHF

V gene: TRBV27
clone size: -
J gene: TRBJ2-7
D gene: TRBD1
CDR3 DNA: TGTGCCAGCTATTCCGGGACAGGGGGTTACGAGCAGTACTTC
CDR3 protein: CASYSGTGGYEQYF

V gene: TRBV18
clone size: many
J gene: TRBJ2-1
D gene: TRBD2
CDR3 DNA: TGTGCCAGCTCACCGACTAGCGGGGGGCCAGGGGATGAGCAGTTCTTC
CDR3 protein: CASSPTSGGPGDEQFF

V gene: TRBV5-1
clone size: -
J gene: TRBJ1-1
D gene: -
CDR3 DNA: TGCGCCAGCAGCTTGGCGCGAGATTCTGAAGCTTTCTTC
CDR3 protein: CASSLARDSEAFF

V gene: TRBV9
clone size: many
J gene: TRBJ2-5
D gene: TRBD2
CDR3 DNA: TGTGCCAGCAGCGCCGAACTAGCGGGGTTACAAGAGACCCAGTACTTC
CDR3 protein: CASSAELAGLQETQYF

V gene: TRBV11-2
clone size: -
J gene: TRBJ1-5
D gene: -
CDR3 DNA: TGTGCCAGCAGCTTAGGGGGGCTTCAGCCCCAGCATTTT
CDR3 protein: CASSLGGLQPQHF

V gene: TRBV10-3
clone size: many
J gene: TRBJ1-6
D gene: TRBD1
CDR3 DNA: TGTGCCATACGCAACAGGGGAGCTTCACCCCTCCACTTT
CDR3 protein: CAIRNRGASPLHF

V gene: TRBV20-1
clone size: -
J gene: TRBJ2-7
D gene: -
CDR3 DNA: TGCAGTGCTAGAGATCGAACTATTCCTATTTACGAGCAGTACTTC
CDR3 protein: CSARDRTIPIYEQYF

V gene: TRBV30
clone size: -
J gene: TRBJ2-7
D gene: -
CDR3 DNA: TGTGCCTGGAGTTCGGACTCCGAGCAGTACTTC
CDR3 protein: CAWSSDSEQYF

V gene: TRBV3-1
clone size: -
J gene: TRBJ1-2
D gene: TRBD1
CDR3 DNA: TGTGCCAGCAGCCAAGGGGACAGCCACACCTTC
CDR3 protein: CASSQGDSHTF

V gene: TRBV10-3
clone size: many
J gene: TRBJ2-4
D gene: TRBD2
CDR3 DNA: TGTGCCATCAGTGAGACCCGCGGGGGTCTCTATCCCTTAGCCAAAAACATTCAGTACTTC
CDR3 protein: CAISETRGGLYPLAKNIQYF

V gene: TRBV9
clone size: -
J gene: TRBJ1-2
D gene: -
CDR3 DNA: TGTGCCAGCAGCGTAGACACTAACTATGGCTACACCTTC
CDR3 protein: CASSVDTNYGYTF

V gene: TRBV10-1
clone size: -
J gene: TRBJ2-2
D gene: -
CDR3 DNA: TGCGCCAGCAGTGAGTCTGGACAGCGAGCCGGGGAGCTGTTCTTT
CDR3 protein: CASSESGQRAGELFF

V gene: TRBV7-2
clone size: -
J gene: TRBJ2-3
D gene: -
CDR3 DNA: TGTGCCAGCATCTTAGACCCCGGTGCAGATACGCAGTATTTT
CDR3 protein: CASILDPGADTQYF

V gene: TRBV6-1
clone size: many
J gene: TRBJ1-4
D gene: -
CDR3 DNA: TGTGCCAGCACTGGACAGATGAATGAAAAACTGTTTTTT
CDR3 protein: CASTGQMNEKLFF

V gene: TRBV2
clone size: many
J gene: TRBJ1-2
D gene: TRBD1
CDR3 DNA: TGTGCCAGCAGTGACCCTAGGACAGGGCGCTATGGCTACACCTTC
CDR3 protein: CASSDPRTGRYGYTF

V gene: TRBV6-4
clone size: many
J gene: TRBJ2-1
D gene: -
CDR3 DNA: TGTGCCAGCAGTGACTCGAGGGGGGAGGGTGTAGAAGAGCAGTTCTTC
CDR3 protein: CASSDSRGEGVEEQFF

V gene: TRBV6-6
clone size: medium-sized
J gene: TRBJ1-1
D gene: -
CDR3 DNA: TGTGCCAGCAGTTACCCCCCTAAAGGGGGAGTAAATACTGAAGCTTTCTTT
CDR3 protein: CASSYPPKGGVNTEAFF

V gene: TRBV6-1
clone size: medium-sized
J gene: TRBJ2-7
D gene: TRBD1
CDR3 DNA: TGTGCCACCATACCCGGGACAGTAAATTCCTACGAGCAGTACTTC
CDR3 protein: CATIPGTVNSYEQYF

V gene: TRBV18
clone size: many
J gene: TRBJ2-2
D gene: TRBD2
CDR3 DNA: TGTGCCAGCTCTCTCCGACTAGCGGGATCCCCCGGGGAGCTGTTTTTT
CDR3 protein: CASSLRLAGSPGELFF

V gene: TRBV24-1
clone size: many
J gene: TRBJ1-2
D gene: -
CDR3 DNA: TGTGCCACCAGTGGTTCGGGGAGGCTTGGTGGCTACACCTTC
CDR3 protein: CATSGSGRLGGYTF

V gene: TRBV28
clone size: -
J gene: TRBJ2-3
D gene: TRBD1
CDR3 DNA: TGTGCCAGCAGTCCCGGACAGGGAAGGGTTTGGCAGTATTTT
CDR3 protein: CASSPGQGRVWQYF

V gene: TRBV9
clone size: -
J gene: TRBJ2-7
D gene: -
CDR3 DNA: TGTGCCAGCAGCGTAGAGCCGGGTTTCGAGCAGTACTTC
CDR3 protein: CASSVEPGFEQYF

V gene: TRBV2
clone size: many
J gene: TRBJ1-4
D gene: -
CDR3 DNA: TGTGCCAGCAGTGCGGCCAGGGAAGAAAAACTGTTTTTT
CDR3 protein: CASSAAREEKLFF

V gene: TRBV11-2
clone size: -
J gene: TRBJ2-7
D gene: -
CDR3 DNA: TGTGCCAGCAGCTTATCCCCAAAATTGAACTACGAGCAGTACTTC
CDR3 protein: CASSLSPKLNYEQYF

V gene: TRBV10-3
clone size: many
J gene: TRBJ1-5
D gene: -
CDR3 DNA: TGTGCCATCAGTGATAGCAATCAGCCCCAGCATTTT
CDR3 protein: CAISDSNQPQHF

V gene: TRBV5-5
clone size: many
J gene: TRBJ2-3
D gene: TRBD2
CDR3 DNA: TGTGCCAGCAGCTTGGGACTAGCGGTCAGCACAGATACGCAGTATTTT
CDR3 protein: CASSLGLAVSTDTQYF

V gene: TRBV28
clone size: many
J gene: TRBJ2-7
D gene: TRBD1
CDR3 DNA: TGTGCCAGCAGTTCAGGGACAGGGGTGGACCAGTTAGAAGAGCAGTACTTC
CDR3 protein: CASSSGTGVDQLEEQYF

V gene: TRBV19
clone size: -
J gene: TRBJ1-3
D gene: -
CDR3 DNA: TGTGCCAGTAGGGGAGTGAGCTCTGGAAACACCATATATTTT
CDR3 protein: CASRGVSSGNTIYF

V gene: TRBV20-1
clone size: -
J gene: TRBJ2-7
D gene: TRBD1
CDR3 DNA: TGCAGTGCTACCGGGACAGGGGTAGAAGGCGAGCAGTACTTC
CDR3 protein: CSATGTGVEGEQYF

V gene: TRBV9
clone size: many
J gene: TRBJ2-7
D gene: -
CDR3 DNA: TGTGCCAGCAGCGTGGCCTTAGCAAACCTGTGGTACGAGCAGTACTTC
CDR3 protein: CASSVALANLWYEQYF

V gene: TRBV19
clone size: -
J gene: TRBJ2-1
D gene: -
CDR3 DNA: TGTGCCAGTAGTATAGTTGGTGAGCAGTTCTTC
CDR3 protein: CASSIVGEQFF

V gene: TRBV11-2
clone size: many
J gene: TRBJ2-3
D gene: -
CDR3 DNA: TGTGCCAGCAGCTTAGTGGCGGGGACTAGCACAGATACGCAGTATTTT
CDR3 protein: CASSLVAGTSTDTQYF

V gene: TRBV7-2
clone size: many
J gene: TRBJ2-3
D gene: -
CDR3 DNA: TGTGCCAGCAGCAGTTGGGTTGGCACAGATACGCAGTATTTT
CDR3 protein: CASSSWVGTDTQYF

V gene: TRBV19
clone size: many
J gene: TRBJ1-1
D gene: -
CDR3 DNA: TGTGCCAGTAGTAGGGGCCCGGGACCCCAGGGCACTGAAGCTTTCTTT
CDR3 protein: CASSRGPGPQGTEAFF

V gene: TRBV13
clone size: many
J gene: TRBJ2-7
D gene: -
CDR3 DNA: TGTGCCAGCAGCTTAGACGCGGGAAAGACGGAGCAGTACTTC
CDR3 protein: CASSLDAGKTEQYF

V gene: TRBV20-1
clone size: -
J gene: TRBJ2-3
D gene: -
CDR3 DNA: TGCAGTGCTATAAAGGTGGATACGCAGTATTTT
CDR3 protein: CSAIKVDTQYF